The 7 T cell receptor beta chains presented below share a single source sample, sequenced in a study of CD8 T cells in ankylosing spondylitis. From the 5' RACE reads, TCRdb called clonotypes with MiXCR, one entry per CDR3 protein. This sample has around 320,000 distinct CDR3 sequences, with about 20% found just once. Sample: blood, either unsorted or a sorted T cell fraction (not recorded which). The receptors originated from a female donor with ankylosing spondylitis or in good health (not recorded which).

CDR3 sequence: CSARLSYGYTF. CDR3 DNA sequence: TGCAGTGCTAGACTGAGCTATGGCTACACCTTC. This chain joins TRBV20-1 and TRBJ1-2; D remains ambiguous. The CDR3 has 11 residues. CDR1 and CDR2 (germline): DFQATT, SNEGSKA (reference sequence). Trimming took off 2 bases at V and 4 bases at J, with 5 bases between the two ends.

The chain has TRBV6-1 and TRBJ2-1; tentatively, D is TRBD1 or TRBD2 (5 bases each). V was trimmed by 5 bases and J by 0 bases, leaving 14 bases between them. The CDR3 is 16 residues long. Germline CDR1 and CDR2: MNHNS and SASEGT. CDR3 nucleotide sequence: TGTGCCAGCAGTCGCGTGGGGACGAGCTCCTACAATGAGCAGTTCTTC. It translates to CASSRVGTSSYNEQFF.

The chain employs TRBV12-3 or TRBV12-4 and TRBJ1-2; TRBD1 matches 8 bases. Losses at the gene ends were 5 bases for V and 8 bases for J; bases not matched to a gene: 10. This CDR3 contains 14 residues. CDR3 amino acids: CASSPHRTGKGYTF. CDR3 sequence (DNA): TGTGCCAGCAGTCCCCATCGGACAGGGAAAGGCTACACCTTC.

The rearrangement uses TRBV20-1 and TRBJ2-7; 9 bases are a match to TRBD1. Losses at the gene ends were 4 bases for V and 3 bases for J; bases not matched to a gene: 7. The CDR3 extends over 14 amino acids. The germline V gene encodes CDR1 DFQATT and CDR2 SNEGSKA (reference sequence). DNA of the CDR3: TGCAGTGCTACATTGACAGGGGGAAACTACGAGCAGTACTTC. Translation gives CSATLTGGNYEQYF.

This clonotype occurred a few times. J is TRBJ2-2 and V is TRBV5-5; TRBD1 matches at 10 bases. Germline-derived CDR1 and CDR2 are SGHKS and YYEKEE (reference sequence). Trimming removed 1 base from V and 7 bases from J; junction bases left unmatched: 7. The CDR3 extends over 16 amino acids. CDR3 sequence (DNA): TGTGCCAGCAGCTTGCTGACAGGGGGCGATGGCGGGGAGCTGTTTTTT. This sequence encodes CASSLLTGGDGGELFF. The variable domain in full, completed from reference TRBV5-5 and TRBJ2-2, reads DAGVTQSPTHLIKTRGQQVTLRCSPISGHKSVSWYQQVLGQGPQFIFQYYEKEERGRGNFPDRFSARQFPNYSSELNVNALLLGDSALYLCASSLLTGGDGGELFFGEGSRLTVL.

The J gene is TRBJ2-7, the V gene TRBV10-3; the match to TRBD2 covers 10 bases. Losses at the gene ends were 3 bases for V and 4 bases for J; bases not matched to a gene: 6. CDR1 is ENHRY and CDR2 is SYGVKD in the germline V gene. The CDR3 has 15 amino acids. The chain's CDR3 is CAISEEREGRYEQYF. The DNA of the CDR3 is TGTGCCATCAGTGAAGAGCGGGAGGGCCGGTACGAGCAGTACTTC.

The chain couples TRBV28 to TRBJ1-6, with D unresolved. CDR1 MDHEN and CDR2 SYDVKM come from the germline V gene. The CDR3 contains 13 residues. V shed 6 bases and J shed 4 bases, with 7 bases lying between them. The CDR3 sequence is CASRWAYNSPLHF. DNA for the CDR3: TGTGCCAGCAGATGGGCGTATAATTCACCCCTCCACTTT.